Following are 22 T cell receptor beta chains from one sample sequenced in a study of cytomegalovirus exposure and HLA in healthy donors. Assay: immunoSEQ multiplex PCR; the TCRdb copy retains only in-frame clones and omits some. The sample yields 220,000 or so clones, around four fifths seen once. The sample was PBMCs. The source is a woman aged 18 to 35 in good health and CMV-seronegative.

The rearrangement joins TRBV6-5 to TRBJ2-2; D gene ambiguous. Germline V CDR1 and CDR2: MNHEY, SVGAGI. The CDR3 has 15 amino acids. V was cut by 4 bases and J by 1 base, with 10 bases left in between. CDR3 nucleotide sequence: TGTGCCAGCAGTTCGGTACGGAAGAACACCGGGGAGCTGTTTTTT. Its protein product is CASSSVRKNTGELFF.

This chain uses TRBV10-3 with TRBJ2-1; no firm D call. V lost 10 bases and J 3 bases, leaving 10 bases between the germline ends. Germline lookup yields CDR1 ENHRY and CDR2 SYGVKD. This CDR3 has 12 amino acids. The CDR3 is CANGRIYNEQFF. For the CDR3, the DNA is TGTGCCAACGGACGGATCTACAATGAGCAGTTCTTC.

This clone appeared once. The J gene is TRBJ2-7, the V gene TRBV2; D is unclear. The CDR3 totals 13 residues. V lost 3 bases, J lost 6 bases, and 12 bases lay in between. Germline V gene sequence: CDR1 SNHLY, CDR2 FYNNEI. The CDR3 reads CASSDWRESEQYF. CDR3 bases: TGTGCCAGCAGTGATTGGAGAGAGAGCGAGCAGTACTTC.

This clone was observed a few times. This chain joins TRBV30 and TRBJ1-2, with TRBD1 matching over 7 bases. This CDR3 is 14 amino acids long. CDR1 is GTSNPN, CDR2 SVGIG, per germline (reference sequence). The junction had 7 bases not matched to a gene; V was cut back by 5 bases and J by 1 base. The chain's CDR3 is CAWARTGFNYGYTF. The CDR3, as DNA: TGTGCCTGGGCTCGGACAGGTTTTAACTATGGCTACACCTTC.

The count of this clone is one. The CDR3 here is CASSQDTHRELFF. CDR3 bases: TGCGCCAGCAGCCAAGACACCCACAGGGAACTGTTTTTT. This sequence joins TRBV4-1 and TRBJ1-4, with D possibly being TRBD1 (6 bases). Germline assignment: CDR1 MGHRA and CDR2 YSYEKL. The length of the CDR3 is 13 residues. With 0 bases removed from V and 12 bases from J, the gap between germline ends came to 11 bases.

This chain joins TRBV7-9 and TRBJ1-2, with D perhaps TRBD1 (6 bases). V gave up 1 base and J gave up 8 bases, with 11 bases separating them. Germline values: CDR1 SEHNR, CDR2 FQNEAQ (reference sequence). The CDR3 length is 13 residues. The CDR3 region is CASSLGGGSGYTF. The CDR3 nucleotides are TGTGCCAGCAGCTTAGGAGGGGGAAGCGGCTACACCTTC.

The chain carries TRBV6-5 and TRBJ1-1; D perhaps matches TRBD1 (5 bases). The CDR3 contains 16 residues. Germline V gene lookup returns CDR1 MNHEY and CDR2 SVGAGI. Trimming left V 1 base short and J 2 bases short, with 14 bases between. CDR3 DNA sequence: TGTGCCAGCAGTTACTGGGGGATAGGGGTAAACACTGAAGCTTTCTTT. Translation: CASSYWGIGVNTEAFF.

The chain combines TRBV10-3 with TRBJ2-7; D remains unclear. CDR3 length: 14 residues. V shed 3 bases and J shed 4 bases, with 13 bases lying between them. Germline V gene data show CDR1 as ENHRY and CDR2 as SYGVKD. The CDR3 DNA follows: TGTGCCATCAGTGAACCAGGAGCGAGTTACGAGCAGTACTTC. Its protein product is CAISEPGASYEQYF.

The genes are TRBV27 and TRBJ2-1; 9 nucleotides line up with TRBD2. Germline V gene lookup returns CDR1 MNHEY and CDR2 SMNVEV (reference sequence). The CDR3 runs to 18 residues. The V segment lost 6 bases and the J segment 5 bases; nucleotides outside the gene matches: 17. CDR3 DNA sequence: TGTGCCAGCAGCCGACTAGCGGAGGTTTACCACGTAGACAATGAGCAGTTCTTC. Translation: CASSRLAEVYHVDNEQFF.

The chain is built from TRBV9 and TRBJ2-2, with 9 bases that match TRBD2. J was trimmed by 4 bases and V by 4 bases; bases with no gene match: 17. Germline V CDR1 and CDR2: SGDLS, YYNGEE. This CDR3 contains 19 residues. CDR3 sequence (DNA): TGTGCCAGCAGCCGTACTCGGGGTAGCGGGAGCGGGGGCACCGGGGAGCTGTTTTTT. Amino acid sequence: CASSRTRGSGSGGTGELFF.

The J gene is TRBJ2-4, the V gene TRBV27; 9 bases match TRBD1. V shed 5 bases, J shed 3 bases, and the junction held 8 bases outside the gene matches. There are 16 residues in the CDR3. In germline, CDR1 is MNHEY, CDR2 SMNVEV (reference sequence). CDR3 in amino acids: CASSPGTGIGKNIQYF. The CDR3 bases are TGTGCCAGCAGTCCAGGGACAGGGATTGGCAAAAACATTCAGTACTTC.

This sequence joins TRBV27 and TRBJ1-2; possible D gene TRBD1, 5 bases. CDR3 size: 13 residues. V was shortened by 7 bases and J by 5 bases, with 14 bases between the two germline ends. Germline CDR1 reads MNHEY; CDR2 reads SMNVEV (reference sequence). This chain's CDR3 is CASTDREGYGYTF. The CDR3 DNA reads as TGTGCCAGCACCGATCGTGAGGGGTATGGCTACACCTTC.

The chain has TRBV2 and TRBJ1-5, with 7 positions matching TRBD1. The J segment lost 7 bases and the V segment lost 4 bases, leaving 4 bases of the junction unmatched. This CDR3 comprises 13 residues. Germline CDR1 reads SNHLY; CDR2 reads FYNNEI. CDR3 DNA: TGTGCCAGCAGTGGACAGGGAAAACAGCCCCAGCATTTT. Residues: CASSGQGKQPQHF.

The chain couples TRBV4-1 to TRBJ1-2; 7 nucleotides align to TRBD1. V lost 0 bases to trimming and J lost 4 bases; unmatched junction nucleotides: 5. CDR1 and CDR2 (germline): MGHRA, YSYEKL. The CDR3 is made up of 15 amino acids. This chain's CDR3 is CASSQDPGQIYGYTF. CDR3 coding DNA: TGCGCCAGCAGCCAAGATCCGGGACAGATCTATGGCTACACCTTC.

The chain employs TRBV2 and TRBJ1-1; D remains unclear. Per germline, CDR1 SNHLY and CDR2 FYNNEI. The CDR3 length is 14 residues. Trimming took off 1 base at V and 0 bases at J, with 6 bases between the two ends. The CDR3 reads CASSEGAVNTEAFF. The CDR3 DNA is TGTGCCAGCAGTGAAGGGGCAGTGAACACTGAAGCTTTCTTT.

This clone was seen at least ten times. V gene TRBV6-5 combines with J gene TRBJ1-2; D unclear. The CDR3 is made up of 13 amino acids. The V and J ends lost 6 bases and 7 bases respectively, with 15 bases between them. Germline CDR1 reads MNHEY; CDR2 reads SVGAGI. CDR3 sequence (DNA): TGTGCCAGCAGCCCTGCCAGCGGTCGTGGCTACACCTTC. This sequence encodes CASSPASGRGYTF.

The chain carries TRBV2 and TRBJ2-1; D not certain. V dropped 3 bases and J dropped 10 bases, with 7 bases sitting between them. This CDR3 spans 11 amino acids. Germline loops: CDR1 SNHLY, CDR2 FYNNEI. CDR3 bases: TGTGCCAGCAGTGATCCAGGAGAGCAGTTCTTC. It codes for CASSDPGEQFF.

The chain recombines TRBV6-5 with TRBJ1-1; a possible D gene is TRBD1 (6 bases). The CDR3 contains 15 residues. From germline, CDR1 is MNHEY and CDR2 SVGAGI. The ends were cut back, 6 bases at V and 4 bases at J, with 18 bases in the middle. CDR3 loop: CASSGGVQGRTEAFF. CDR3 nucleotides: TGTGCCAGCAGCGGAGGAGTGCAGGGGCGCACTGAAGCTTTCTTT.

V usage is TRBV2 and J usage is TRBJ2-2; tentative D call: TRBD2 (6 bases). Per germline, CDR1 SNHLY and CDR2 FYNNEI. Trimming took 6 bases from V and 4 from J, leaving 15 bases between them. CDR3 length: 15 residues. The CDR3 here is CASSAGGRVTGELFF. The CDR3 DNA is TGTGCCAGCAGCGCCGGAGGGCGGGTCACCGGGGAGCTGTTTTTT.

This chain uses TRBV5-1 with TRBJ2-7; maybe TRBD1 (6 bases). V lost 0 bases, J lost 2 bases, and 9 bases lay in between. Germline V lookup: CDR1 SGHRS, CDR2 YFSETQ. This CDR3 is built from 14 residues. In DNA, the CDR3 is TGCGCCAGCAGCTTGGAGGGGGTAGCCTACGAGCAGTACTTC. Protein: CASSLEGVAYEQYF.

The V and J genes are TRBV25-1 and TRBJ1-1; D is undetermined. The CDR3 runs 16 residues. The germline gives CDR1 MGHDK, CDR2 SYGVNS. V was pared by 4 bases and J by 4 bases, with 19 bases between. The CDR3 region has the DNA TGTGCCAGCAGTGCAAGGTTGACCGACCGGGGCACTGAAGCTTTCTTT. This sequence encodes CASSARLTDRGTEAFF. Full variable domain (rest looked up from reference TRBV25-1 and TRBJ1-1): EADIYQTPRYLVIGTGKKITLECSQTMGHDKMYWYQQDPGMELHLIHYSYGVNSTEKGDLSSESTVSRIRTEHFPLTLESARPSHTSQYLCASSARLTDRGTEAFFGQGTRLTVV.

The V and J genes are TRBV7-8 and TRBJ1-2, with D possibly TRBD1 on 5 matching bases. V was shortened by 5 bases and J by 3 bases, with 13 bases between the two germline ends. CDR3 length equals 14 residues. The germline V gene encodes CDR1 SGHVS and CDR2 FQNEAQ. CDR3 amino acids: CASSPSEGYYGYTF. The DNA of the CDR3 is TGTGCCAGCAGCCCCTCCGAGGGGTACTATGGCTACACCTTC.